This TCR beta chain was captured in a study of T-cell memory formation after mild COVID-19. Broader study findings: The study found contracting CD4+ clones mainly in CM and EM and contracting CD8+ clones in EMRA. A subset of responding clones appeared in pre-infection memory, suggesting cross-reactive memory joined. The SARS-CoV-2 specificity of second-wave clones reaching peak at day 37 remained unverified.

After 5'RACE with constant-segment primers, TCR alpha and TCR beta cDNA libraries carrying sample barcodes and UMIs were obtained. MiXCR was run by TCRdb on the 5' RACE reads, yielding one entry per CDR3 protein. The sample has a few hundred thousand distinct CDR3 sequences; approximately 15% are singletons. To note about this clonotype: Antigen unknown.

The CDR3 is 15 amino acids. The ends lost 10 bases at V and 5 bases at J; junction bases unmatched: 11. In germline, CDR1 is SGHTA, CDR2 FQGTGA. The J gene is TRBJ2-1, the V gene TRBV7-3; 10 bases match TRBD2. The source of this sequence is a young man who had mild COVID-19 (a few samples of this study predate the infection). Cell type and time point are not known. The sample was PBMCs or a T cell subset sorted from them (not recorded which). In nucleotides, the CDR3 is TGTGCCACCGCCAGCGGGGGGGCTGGTAACAATGAGCAGTTCTTC. This translates into CATASGGAGNNEQFF.